What follows are 2 T cell receptor beta chains derived from one specimen sequenced in a study of CD8 T cells in Susac syndrome (dated by TCRdb to about 2019). Libraries were made using the immunoSEQ multiplex PCR assay. RNA was extracted using the RNeasy kit, and about 0.45 to 1 ug of the RNA was reverse transcribed with random hexamers. TCRdb trimmed the raw reads at Q25, called clones with MiXCR and kept productive beta chains. Records with the same CDR3 protein are collapsed into one entry carrying the most frequent genes and DNA. The table for this sample lists about 81,000 distinct CDR3 sequences; approximately 95% of them were counted only once. Less than 0.95% of the sample belongs to the ten largest clones. The specimen was CD8+ T cells from PBMCs. These receptors all come from a human donor with Susac syndrome.

The chain carries TRBV3-1 and TRBJ1-1; D is uncertain. The V gene's germline CDR1 is LGHDT and CDR2 YNNKEL (reference sequence). Trimming removed 3 bases at V and 7 bases at J, with 15 bases between. CDR3 length: 14 residues. CDR3 nucleotide sequence: TGTGCCAGCAGCCATGCACTTGAGGACGTTGAAGCTTTCTTT. This codes for CASSHALEDVEAFF.

The chain recombines TRBV27 with TRBJ2-1; 9 bases are shared with TRBD1. CDR1 and CDR2 from the germline V gene are MNHEY and SMNVEV (reference sequence). Germline trimming cut 5 bases from V and 5 bases from J; bases unmatched to any gene: 10. The CDR3 extends over 16 amino acids. The CDR3 is CASSPRGTGKNNEQFF. In DNA form, the CDR3 reads TGTGCCAGCAGTCCCCGGGGGACAGGGAAGAACAATGAGCAGTTCTTC.